The TCR beta chain described here comes from a study of T-cell reconstitution after alpha-beta-depleted transplantation in children. Preparation of the TCRbeta library used unique molecular identifiers. TCRdb fed the PCR reads into MiXCR, producing one record per CDR3 protein. The sample consists of some 220,000 distinct CDR3 sequences, approximately 11% of them appearing once. Germline V lookup: CDR1 LNHDA, CDR2 SQIVND (reference sequence). Trimming removed 3 bases at V and 7 bases at J, with 13 bases between. The CDR3 is 14 amino acids. In its sample, this clonotype was seen many times. V gene TRBV19 combines with J gene TRBJ1-5; D might be TRBD1 (6 bases). The origin of this receptor is a child under three years old with acute myeloid leukemia, due to receive a stem cell transplant. Specimen: PBMCs, collected before TCRalphabeta/CD19-depleted stem cell transplant. This CDR3 is CASSIHGGGQPQHF. The DNA for the CDR3 is TGTGCCAGTAGTATTCATGGGGGCGGGCAGCCCCAGCATTTT.